This TCR beta chain is drawn from a study of radiation and T cells in renal cell carcinoma. Study-wide points: Only small tumor regions of 0.8 to 1 g were sampled. In nephrectomy-only tumors, top 100 clonotypes averaged around 45%, versus roughly 54% irradiated.

Germline V lookup: CDR1 DFQATT, CDR2 SNEGSKA (reference sequence). The CDR3 is 11 residues long. The ends were cut back, 3 bases at V and 5 bases at J, with 7 bases in the middle. This sample's treatment: treatment-naive control, cytoreductive nephrectomy. The data were produced by immunoSEQ multiplex PCR, yet TCRdb's version contains in-frame clones alone and is incomplete. The sample holds 18,000 or so clones, around three fifths seen once. As concerns this clone: What it binds is not known.

This rearrangement joins TRBV20-1 to TRBJ2-5; no clear D gene. The clonotype was recovered from a man aged 50-59 years with renal cell carcinoma. This specimen was tumor tissue, taken from a patient whose treatment was nephrectomy without radiotherapy. CDR3 in amino acids: CSARIGETQYF. CDR3 nucleotide sequence: TGCAGTGCTAGGATAGGGGAGACCCAGTACTTC.